The clone carrying this T cell receptor (beta chain) has a handful of counts. Antigen: not known. This sample was taken from a study of response to subunit inactivated influenza vaccine. General study findings and limits: The study's authors posited that every seasonal influenza vaccination enlists few new T cells.

Trimming pared 0 bases from V and 5 bases from J, leaving 20 bases between. Germline lookup yields CDR1 DFQATT and CDR2 SNEGSKA (reference sequence). The CDR3 has 17 residues. Via MiXCR, TCRdb re-called the RT-PCR reads, giving one row per CDR3 protein. The table includes around 540,000 distinct CDR3 sequences, over 9.5% detected once. This specimen was PBMCs from blood, taken on the day of vaccination. The sequence was collected from a man in his fifties or sixties who received an inactivated influenza vaccine. The chain has TRBV20-1 and TRBJ2-1; D not certain. For the CDR3, the DNA is TGCAGTGCTAGAGATCTAATGGGCGCTACCGAGAACAATGAGCAGTTCTTC. It yields the protein CSARDLMGATENNEQFF.